This T cell receptor (beta chain) was profiled in a study of blood T cells in healthy people across ages. V was trimmed by 6 bases and J by 0 bases, leaving 13 bases between them. The CDR3 extends over 15 amino acids. CDR1 is MNHNY and CDR2 is SVGAGI in the germline V gene (reference sequence). General observations from the study: Bulk PBMC profiling left naive and antigen-experienced comparisons inconclusive. Unknown donor CMV status possibly confounded expanded clonotype changes.

As concerns this clonotype: Antigen unknown.

Together with a sample-barcoded 5' primer, a J-beta primer mix was included in a second PCR lasting roughly 6 to 12 cycles. Each sample provided no less than 3 million CDR3-containing paired-end reads. TCRdb re-analysed the 5' RACE reads in MiXCR, keeping a single row per CDR3 protein. The data contain some 1.5 million distinct CDR3 sequences, approximately 30% of them seen just once; the ten biggest clones take up about 8%. This receptor was taken from a woman between 25 and 40 years old in good health. The genes are TRBV6-6 and TRBJ2-3, with D perhaps matching TRBD1 (5 bases). The sample was blood. The DNA of the CDR3 is TGTGCCAGCAGGTACACTGGGGCTAGCACAGATACGCAGTATTTT. Translating it yields CASRYTGASTDTQYF.